This record covers a single T cell receptor beta chain. The data originate from a study of human T cells and chemical hapten exposure. Time point: patch test 3, about 24 weeks after DPC sensitization. The treatment here: therapeutic diphenylcyclopropenone sensitization with weekly scalp DPC. TCRdb passed the RACE reads through MiXCR, listing each CDR3 protein once. Here the sample spans 100,000 or so distinct CDR3 sequences, under 40% being singletons. The sequence derives from a man aged 40-49 years with alopecia areata. Some clones in this sample may be carry-over from other donors' samples. The material sequenced was whole blood, taken in connection with sensitization to the hapten diphenylcyclopropenone (DPC).

The CDR3 region is CASSQDPSSGRRNEQFF. The DNA of the CDR3 is TGCGCCAGCAGCCAAGATCCCTCTAGCGGGAGGAGGAATGAGCAGTTCTTC. This chain joins TRBV4-3 and TRBJ2-1; 11 bases align to TRBD2. Per the germline V gene, CDR1 is LGHNA and CDR2 is YSLEER. This CDR3 spans 17 amino acids. Germline trimming cut 0 bases from V and 7 bases from J; bases unmatched to any gene: 8.